A single sample gave rise to the 11 T cell receptor beta chains below, sequenced in a study of blood T cells in healthy people across ages. PCR was performed a second time for roughly 7 to 12 cycles using a sample-barcoded 5' primer and a J-beta primer mix. From the 5' RACE reads, TCRdb called clonotypes with MiXCR, one entry per CDR3 protein. The repertoire has roughly 1.5 million distinct CDR3 sequences, 35% to 45% of them found once; the top ten carry 4%. Sequencing was done on a sample of blood. These receptors were obtained from a woman younger than 30 in good health.

CDR3 sequence: CASSAGGGIRADTQYF. The DNA for the CDR3 is TGTGCCAGCAGCGCCGGTGGGGGAATCCGAGCAGATACGCAGTATTTT. The chain uses TRBV7-9 and TRBJ2-3; D is perhaps TRBD1 or TRBD2 (5 bases each). Germline lookup yields CDR1 SEHNR and CDR2 FQNEAQ (reference sequence). Deletions cut 5 bases from V and 4 bases from J, with 19 bases between. The CDR3 consists of 16 residues.

The chain is built from TRBV6-2 or TRBV6-3 and TRBJ2-7; D remains ambiguous. The germline V gene has CDR1 MNHEY and CDR2 SVGEGT. CDR3 size: 13 residues. V was shortened by 2 bases and J by 3 bases, with 8 bases between the two germline ends. The CDR3 region has the DNA TGTGCCAGCAGTTACCTGGGAATCTACGAGCAGTACTTC. Protein sequence: CASSYLGIYEQYF.

Concerning this clonotype itself: Germline is not matched at one junction end, which may reflect a read error. This chain links TRBV29-1 with TRBJ2-3, with D tentatively TRBD1 (8 bases). Per the germline V gene, CDR1 is SQVTM and CDR2 is ANQGSEA. This CDR3 spans 16 amino acids. The CDR3 region is CSVEYTSGTGTDAQYF. In DNA form, the CDR3 reads TGCAGCGTTGAATATACCAGCGGGACAGGCACAGATGCGCAGTATTTT.

The rearrangement joins TRBV12-3 or TRBV12-4 to TRBJ2-5; unclear D gene. With the DNA end fitting TRBJ2-7 better, the J assignment may be wrong. The CDR3 spans 13 residues. CDR3 in amino acids: CASSPVWVYEQYF. Written as DNA, the CDR3 is TGTGCCAGCAGTCCCGTCTGGGTCTACGAGCAGTACTTC.

Only a few counts were recorded for this clonotype. The chain has TRBV11-2 and TRBJ1-4, with unresolved D. Trimming pared 3 bases from V and 7 bases from J, leaving 15 bases between. The CDR3 extends over 15 amino acids. Germline loops: CDR1 SGHAT, CDR2 FQNNGV. The DNA of the CDR3 is TGTGCCAGCAGCTTTAGTTTCGGTGGCCTTGAAAAACTGTTTTTT. Translated: CASSFSFGGLEKLFF.

The chain joins TRBV9 to TRBJ2-3; TRBD1 matches 7 bases. The CDR3 sequence is 15 residues long. CDR1 is SGDLS, CDR2 YYNGEE, per germline. V was clipped by 4 bases and J by 2 bases; unmatched bases: 7. The CDR3 DNA follows: TGTGCCAGCAGCCCACAGACAGGGAACACAGATACGCAGTATTTT. The encoded protein is CASSPQTGNTDTQYF.

This clonotype was observed a few times. The rearrangement uses TRBV24-1 and TRBJ2-3; tentatively, D is TRBD2 (5 bases). Trimming shortened V by 0 bases and J by 2 bases, and 8 bases separated the two germline ends. The CDR3 is 15 amino acids. Germline assignment: CDR1 KGHDR and CDR2 SFDVKD. CDR3 amino acids: CATSDLSGFTDTQYF. In DNA form, the CDR3 reads TGTGCCACCAGTGATTTGTCGGGGTTCACAGATACGCAGTATTTT.

This sequence joins TRBV9 and TRBJ2-3; the match to TRBD2 covers 10 bases. V was clipped by 4 bases and J by 0 bases; unmatched bases: 8. The CDR3 runs to 17 residues. CDR1 is SGDLS and CDR2 is YYNGEE in the germline V gene. This CDR3 is CASSTRRLAGSTDTQYF. CDR3 nucleotides: TGTGCCAGCAGCACACGTAGACTAGCGGGCAGCACAGATACGCAGTATTTT.

This clonotype was counted a few times. The chain has TRBV18 and TRBJ1-1, with no clear D. The germline V gene encodes CDR1 KGHSH and CDR2 LQKENI. The CDR3 runs to 14 residues. Trimming pared 3 bases from V and 8 bases from J, leaving 16 bases between. The CDR3 loop reads CASSPYSLSAEAFF. Written as DNA, the CDR3 is TGTGCCAGCTCACCTTATAGTTTATCTGCGGAAGCTTTCTTT.

This clonotype was counted only a few times. The V gene is TRBV30, the J gene TRBJ1-5; D is perhaps TRBD1 (6 bases). This CDR3 comprises 14 residues. CDR1 and CDR2 from the germline V gene are GTSNPN and SVGIG (reference sequence). Trimming removed 1 base from V and 0 bases from J, with 7 bases in between. CDR3 residues: CAWSAGVSNQPQHF. CDR3 DNA sequence: TGTGCCTGGAGTGCAGGGGTTAGCAATCAGCCCCAGCATTTT.

The genes are TRBV6-2 or TRBV6-3 and TRBJ2-7; 9 bases are shared with TRBD1. The V and J ends lost 6 bases and 5 bases, in that order; junction bases with no gene match: 8. The CDR3 sequence is 14 residues long. Germline-derived CDR1 and CDR2 are MNHEY and SVGEGT. The CDR3 DNA reads as TGTGCCAGCAGCCCCGACAGGGGGAAACACGAGCAGTACTTC. It specifies CASSPDRGKHEQYF.